This T cell receptor beta chain was recovered during a study of graft-versus-host responses after intestinal transplantation. Overall study: Recipients uniformly received anti-thymocyte globulin induction, followed by tacrolimus and steroids for 3 to 4 years. Study-level results: GvH clones appeared in recipient marrow, some first in ileum or blood.

Libraries were prepared by immunoSEQ multiplex PCR; TCRdb keeps only in-frame clonotypes and omits some of them. The data hold tens of thousands of clones, with approximately 95% observed a single time. As concerns this clone: Its cognate antigen is unknown.

This sample comprised PBMCs, obtained 335 days after intestinal transplant. The sequence was obtained from a human patient who received an intestinal transplant, so some T cells may come from the graft donor.

CDR3 residues: CASSRGQGMFGYTF. Here the CDR3 DNA reads TGTGCCAGCAGCCGAGGACAGGGAATGTTTGGCTACACCTTC. The chain carries TRBV11-2 and TRBJ1-2; TRBD1 matches 8 bases. The CDR3 totals 14 residues. Germline CDR1 and CDR2: SGHAT and FQNNGV. J gave up 7 bases and V 5 bases, and 9 bases lay outside the gene matches.